This T cell receptor beta chain derives from a study of cytomegalovirus exposure and HLA in healthy donors. This CDR3 spans 16 amino acids. The V gene end was trimmed by 4 bases and the J gene end by 3 bases; junction bases not matched to a gene: 5. The germline V gene encodes CDR1 LGHNA and CDR2 YSLEER. A single count supports this clone. PCR primers comprised 60 Vbeta and 13 Jbeta primers. The data were produced by immunoSEQ multiplex PCR, yet TCRdb's version contains in-frame clones alone and is incomplete. This table has 130,000 or so clones, around 80% appearing once. The chain uses TRBV4-3 and TRBJ2-1; TRBD2 aligns across 11 bases. The sample consisted of PBMCs. The receptor's source is a woman aged 40 to 50 in good health and CMV-seronegative. CDR3 protein: CASSRQLAGVYNEQFF. The DNA for the CDR3 is TGCGCCAGCAGCCGCCAACTAGCGGGAGTCTACAATGAGCAGTTCTTC.